The 23 T cell receptor beta chains below come from one sample, sequenced in a study of regulatory T cells in long-lasting Graves disease. The time point here: newly diagnosed GD, antithyroid drugs for less than 3 months. Scientists built the TCR library using RNA that was extracted from PBMCs. The authors built TCR beta libraries using iRepertoire HTBI primers and Arm-PCR of CDR3 regions. TCRdb recomputed calls from the multiplex PCR reads with MiXCR, one row per CDR3 protein. The data show approximately 350,000 distinct CDR3 sequences, with around 15% seen just once and 30% held by the top ten. This same sample was also taken into another study, of T cells in Graves' hyperthyroidism and ophthalmopathy.

Sequencing used peripheral blood mononuclear cells (PBMCs), obtained at new diagnosis, from a patient treated with antithyroid drugs. The receptors shown here come from a man aged 35 to 55 with Graves disease.

This clonotype has a count of ten or more. V and J are TRBV4-2 and TRBJ2-7; either TRBD1 or TRBD2 may fit D (5 bases each). V was clipped by 0 bases and J by 7 bases, with 10 bases between them. CDR1 and CDR2 (germline): LGHNA, YNFKEQ. The CDR3 consists of 13 residues. The CDR3, as DNA: TGTGCCAGCAGCCAAGATAGAGGGGAGGAGCAGTACTTC. Protein sequence: CASSQDRGEEQYF.

This clonotype appeared many times. The rearrangement uses TRBV12-5 and TRBJ2-2; 14 bases line up with TRBD2. J was trimmed by 5 bases and V by 6 bases; bases with no gene match: 5. CDR1 and CDR2 from the germline V gene are LGHNT and FRNRAP. The CDR3 runs 16 residues. The DNA for the CDR3 is TGTGCTAGTGGCTGGACTAGCGGGGGGTTTACCGGGGAGCTGTTTTTT. Translation: CASGWTSGGFTGELFF.

This clonotype was observed at least ten times. The rearrangement uses TRBV28 and TRBJ1-5, with 9 nucleotides matching TRBD1. V gave up 11 bases and J gave up 4 bases; unmatched junction bases: 9. Germline V gives CDR1 MDHEN, CDR2 SYDVKM. CDR3 size: 14 residues. The CDR3 DNA follows: TGTGCCGGAATGACAGGGGGAAGTAATCAGCCCCAGCATTTT. It codes for CAGMTGGSNQPQHF.

In this sample, this clonotype turned up many times. The chain uses TRBV5-1 and TRBJ2-1, with a weak D call TRBD1 (5 bases). This CDR3 is built from 15 residues. Trimming took 0 bases from V and 3 from J, leaving 10 bases between them. Per the germline V gene, CDR1 is SGHRS and CDR2 is YFSETQ. CDR3 sequence reads: CASSLEQVGYNEQFF. The CDR3 DNA sequence: TGCGCCAGCAGCTTGGAACAGGTGGGCTACAATGAGCAGTTCTTC.

This clonotype was observed at least ten times. The genes are TRBV3-1 and TRBJ1-4; D is undetermined. This CDR3 spans 14 amino acids. CDR1 LGHDT and CDR2 YNNKEL come from the germline V gene (reference sequence). V lost 5 bases, J lost 3 bases, and 10 bases lay in between. CDR3 amino acids: CASSATYANEKLFF. The CDR3 DNA is TGTGCCAGCAGCGCGACTTATGCTAATGAAAAACTGTTTTTT.

Many counts were recorded for this clonotype. This chain uses TRBV11-1 with TRBJ1-1; D remains unclear. The CDR3 runs 14 residues. Trimming left V 2 bases short and J 3 bases short, with 10 bases between. Looked up from germline, CDR1 is SGHAT and CDR2 is FQDESV (reference sequence). The CDR3 sequence: CASSLSLWDTEAFF. The CDR3 DNA reads as TGTGCCAGCAGCTTATCCCTCTGGGACACTGAAGCTTTCTTT.

This clonotype has ten or more counts. The chain employs TRBV28 and TRBJ2-7, with TRBD1 matching over 8 bases. In germline, CDR1 is MDHEN, CDR2 SYDVKM. Trimming took 6 bases from V and 3 from J; bases not matched to a gene: 10. The CDR3 totals 15 residues. This chain's CDR3 is CASSPGGQGLYEQYF. The CDR3 coding sequence is TGTGCCAGCAGCCCCGGCGGACAGGGCCTCTACGAGCAGTACTTC.

This clonotype has a count of ten or more. The gene calls are TRBV7-9 and TRBJ2-7; perhaps D is TRBD1 or TRBD2 (5 bases each). Between the trimmed V and J ends, which lost 2 bases and 2 bases, there was a span of 10 bases. The CDR3 consists of 14 residues. Germline V CDR1 and CDR2: SEHNR, FQNEAQ (reference sequence). CDR3 in amino acids: CASSLLPGPYEQYF. The CDR3 DNA sequence: TGTGCCAGCAGCTTACTACCGGGGCCCTACGAGCAGTACTTC.

The rearrangement links TRBV6-1 to TRBJ2-5; D remains unclear. CDR1 and CDR2 from the germline V gene are MNHNS and SASEGT. The CDR3 runs 14 residues. Trimming took off 6 bases at V and 1 base at J, with 12 bases between the two ends. The chain's CDR3 is CASSPGVSQETQYF. CDR3 sequence (DNA): TGTGCCAGCAGCCCCGGAGTATCCCAAGAGACCCAGTACTTC.

This clonotype has ten or more counts. J is TRBJ2-1 and V is TRBV24-1; TRBD1 agrees at 9 bases. The CDR3 is 16 residues long. Germline V lookup: CDR1 KGHDR, CDR2 SFDVKD. Trimming removed 2 bases from V and 3 bases from J; junction bases left unmatched: 4. CDR3 in amino acids: CATSDSGTGNYNEQFF. CDR3 nucleotide sequence: TGTGCCACCAGTGATTCCGGGACAGGGAACTACAATGAGCAGTTCTTC.

This chain uses TRBV29-1 with TRBJ1-5; 7 bases are a match to TRBD1. The CDR3 runs to 14 residues. J gave up 1 base and V 6 bases, and 6 bases lay outside the gene matches. Germline CDR1 is SQVTM and CDR2 is ANQGSEA. In DNA form, the CDR3 reads TGCAGCGTCGGGACAGCCGGAAGCAATCAGCCCCAGCATTTT. Translation: CSVGTAGSNQPQHF.

A few counts support this clonotype. The chain employs TRBV27 and TRBJ2-2, with D maybe TRBD2 (6 bases). V was clipped by 7 bases and J by 2 bases, with 14 bases between them. Per the germline V gene, CDR1 is MNHEY and CDR2 is SMNVEV (reference sequence). The CDR3 covers 15 residues. CDR3 residues: CASIPLGGNTGELFF. CDR3 coding DNA: TGTGCCAGCATCCCCCTGGGGGGAAACACCGGGGAGCTGTTTTTT.

This clonotype has only a few counts. This chain joins TRBV19 and TRBJ1-5; D is uncertain. Germline values: CDR1 LNHDA, CDR2 SQIVND (reference sequence). The CDR3 contains 15 residues. V was cut by 3 bases and J by 6 bases, with 15 bases left in between. The CDR3, as DNA: TGTGCCAGTAGTATTTATTTCCCGGGTCGTCAGCCCCAGCATTTT. Translated, it gives CASSIYFPGRQPQHF.

This clonotype was recorded many times. The V call is TRBV28, the J call TRBJ2-1, with 11 nucleotides matching TRBD2. The germline V gene has CDR1 MDHEN and CDR2 SYDVKM. The CDR3 sequence is 16 residues long. The V gene end was trimmed by 7 bases and the J gene end by 9 bases; junction bases not matched to a gene: 14. The DNA of the CDR3 is TGTGCCAGCAAGACATCAAATAGCGGGGGGGCAGGTGAGCAGTTCTTC. It codes for CASKTSNSGGAGEQFF.

This clonotype was detected many times. The rearrangement links TRBV20-1 to TRBJ2-3, with a weak D call TRBD1 (7 bases). The CDR3 totals 14 residues. From germline, CDR1 is DFQATT and CDR2 SNEGSKA (reference sequence). V lost 4 bases and J 0 bases, leaving 11 bases between the germline ends. The DNA for the CDR3 is TGCAGTGCTAATCAGGGGGGTAGCACAGATACGCAGTATTTT. This gives the protein CSANQGGSTDTQYF.

This clonotype was counted ten times or more. The V and J genes are TRBV7-2 and TRBJ2-5, with TRBD2 identical over 9 bases. Per germline, CDR1 SGHTA and CDR2 FQGNSA. V gave up 2 bases and J gave up 0 bases; unmatched junction bases: 7. The CDR3 totals 17 residues. CDR3 loop: CASSLLPLAGNQETQYF. The CDR3, as DNA: TGTGCCAGCAGCTTATTGCCTCTAGCGGGGAACCAAGAGACCCAGTACTTC.

This clonotype showed up many times. This chain joins TRBV20-1 and TRBJ2-1, with D possibly matching TRBD2 (7 bases). Trimming removed 3 bases from V and 3 bases from J, with 12 bases in between. The CDR3 sequence is 14 residues long. Germline loops: CDR1 DFQATT, CDR2 SNEGSKA (reference sequence). CDR3 DNA: TGCAGTGCTAGGAGGGGGGGCCGCTACAATGAGCAGTTCTTC. Protein product: CSARRGGRYNEQFF.

This chain joins TRBV7-9 and TRBJ1-5, with 8 nucleotides matching TRBD1. The CDR3 has 16 residues. V lost 6 bases and J lost 3; bases outside the gene matches: 10. Germline V lookup: CDR1 SEHNR, CDR2 FQNEAQ (reference sequence). The CDR3 reads CASRLDRVEYNQPQHF. The DNA for the CDR3 is TGTGCCAGCAGACTGGACAGGGTCGAATACAATCAGCCCCAGCATTTT.

This chain connects TRBV5-4 to TRBJ2-2, with D perhaps given as TRBD1 or TRBD2 (5 bases each). Per germline, CDR1 SGHNT and CDR2 YYREEE (reference sequence). The CDR3 is 14 residues long. The germline V and J ends were trimmed by 8 bases and 6 bases, with 17 bases remaining between them. In DNA form, the CDR3 reads TGTGCCAGTTCAGAACTGGGGGTTCCCGGGGAGCTGTTTTTT. Its translation is CASSELGVPGELFF.

This clonotype showed up many times. The rearrangement links TRBV29-1 to TRBJ2-3, with 9 bases lining up with TRBD2. Germline V gives CDR1 SQVTM, CDR2 ANQGSEA. The trim removed 6 bases at V and 2 bases at J, leaving 3 bases unmatched. This CDR3 has 13 amino acids. The CDR3, as DNA: TGCAGCGTGCGGGGGGGGGCCACAGATACGCAGTATTTT. It codes for CSVRGGATDTQYF.

This clonotype was seen a few times. The chain links TRBV20-1 to TRBJ2-6; TRBD2 matches 11 bases. The CDR3 covers 18 residues. CDR1 and CDR2 (germline): DFQATT, SNEGSKA (reference sequence). J gave up 1 base and V 3 bases, and 8 bases lay outside the gene matches. The DNA for the CDR3 is TGCAGTGCTAGTCCTAATCTAGCGGGGGGTTCTGGGGCCAACGTCCTGACTTTC. Its protein product is CSASPNLAGGSGANVLTF.

This clonotype was counted at least ten times. The genes are TRBV24-1 and TRBJ2-5, with 8 bases aligning to TRBD1. CDR1 is KGHDR and CDR2 is SFDVKD in the germline V gene. The J segment lost 2 bases and the V segment lost 4 bases, leaving 8 bases of the junction unmatched. The CDR3 spans 16 residues. The DNA for the CDR3 is TGTGCCACCAGTGACACCAGAGGGGACAGGCAAGAGACCCAGTACTTC. It translates to CATSDTRGDRQETQYF.

This clonotype showed up just once. The genes are TRBV9 and TRBJ1-1; 11 bases map to TRBD1. The trim removed 0 bases at V and 7 bases at J, leaving 5 bases unmatched. The CDR3 extends over 15 amino acids. Germline V CDR1 and CDR2: SGDLS, YYNGEE. Written as DNA, the CDR3 is TGTGCCAGCAGCGTAGAGGGACAGGGGGGTAATGAAGCTTTCTTT. Its translation: CASSVEGQGGNEAFF.